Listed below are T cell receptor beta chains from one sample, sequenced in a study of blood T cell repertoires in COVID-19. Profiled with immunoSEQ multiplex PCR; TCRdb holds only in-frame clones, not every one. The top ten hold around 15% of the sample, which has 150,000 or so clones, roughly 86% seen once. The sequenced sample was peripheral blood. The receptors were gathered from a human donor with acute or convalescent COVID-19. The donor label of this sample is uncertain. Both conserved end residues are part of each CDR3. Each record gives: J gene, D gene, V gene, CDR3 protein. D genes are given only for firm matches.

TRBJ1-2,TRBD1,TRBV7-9,CASSFDRGRTGYTF
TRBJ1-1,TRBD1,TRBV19,CASGRGEINTEAFF
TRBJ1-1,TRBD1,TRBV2,CASGQGHEAFF
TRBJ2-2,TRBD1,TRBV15,CATSRATTGSDTGELFF
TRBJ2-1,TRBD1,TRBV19,CASMRQGSYNEQFF
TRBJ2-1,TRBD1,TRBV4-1,CASSQQGQGSYNEQFF
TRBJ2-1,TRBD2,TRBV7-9,CAALGGRSYNEQFF
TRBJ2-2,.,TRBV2,CASGGMGLATGELFF
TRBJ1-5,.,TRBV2,CALKGGYNQPQHF
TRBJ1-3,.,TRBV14,CASSHRTVLSENTIYF
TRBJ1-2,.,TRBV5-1,CASSLAGMRDGYTF
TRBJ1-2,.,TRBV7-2,CASKIGRASGYTF
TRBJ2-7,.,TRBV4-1,CASSLQDPRTGSYEQYF
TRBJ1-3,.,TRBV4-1,CASSQGQIGNTIYF
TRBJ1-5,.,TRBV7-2,CASSLGTGLGQPQHF
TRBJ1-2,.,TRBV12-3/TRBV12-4,CASSYYRVGYTF
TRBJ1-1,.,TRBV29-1,CSVGVFGEAFF
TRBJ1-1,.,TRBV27,CASSFRGNTEAFF
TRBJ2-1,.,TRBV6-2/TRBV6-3,CASSYSMANEQFF
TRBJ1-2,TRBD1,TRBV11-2,CASSQTGPGYTF
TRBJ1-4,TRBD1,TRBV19,CASMGQTEKLFF
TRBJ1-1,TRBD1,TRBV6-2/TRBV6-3,CASSLPRTGSEAFF
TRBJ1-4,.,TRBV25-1,CASSYGGAKGEKLFF
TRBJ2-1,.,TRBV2,CASSEERPAYNEQFF
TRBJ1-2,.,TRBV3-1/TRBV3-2,CASSQGGYRAPGYTF
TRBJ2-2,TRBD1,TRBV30,CAWNYGTGNTGELFF
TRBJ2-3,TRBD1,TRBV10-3,CAISEPSGTAVDTQYF
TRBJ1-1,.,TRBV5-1,CASSPAQGLGTEAFF
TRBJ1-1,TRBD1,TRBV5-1,CASSLRAGGGTEAFF
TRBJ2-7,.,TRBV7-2,CASSPPGESRAPYEQYF
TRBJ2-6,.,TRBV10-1,CASSVASQNVLTF
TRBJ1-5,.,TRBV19,CASSIDRGGSGYGNQPQHF